The next 11 T cell receptor beta chains were all read from a single sample in a study of T cells in Graves' hyperthyroidism and ophthalmopathy. What was amplified from RNA transcripts were TCR beta CDR3 regions. TCR CDR3 regions were first amplified by RT-PCR with HTBI primers. One entry per CDR3 protein, called by TCRdb with MiXCR from the multiplex PCR reads. Of around 700,000 distinct CDR3 sequences listed, over 15% are singletons. Sequencing was performed on blood. The receptors here all came from a woman between 45 and 60 years old with Graves' hyperthyroidism that later progressed to Graves' ophthalmopathy.

This clonotype was seen only a few times. The chain has TRBV6-2 or TRBV6-3 and TRBJ1-6, with 8 bases lining up with TRBD1. CDR1 is MNHEY and CDR2 is SVGEGT in the germline V gene. Trimming removed 2 bases from V and 7 bases from J; junction bases left unmatched: 4. This CDR3 comprises 15 residues. The CDR3 region is CASSYVTGENSPLHF. DNA of the CDR3: TGTGCCAGCAGTTACGTGACAGGGGAAAATTCACCCCTCCACTTT.

This clonotype was recorded at least ten times. This chain joins TRBV12-3 or TRBV12-4 and TRBJ2-1; 11 positions match TRBD1. The trim removed 1 base at V and 10 bases at J, leaving 9 bases unmatched. The CDR3 runs 16 residues. The CDR3 reads CASSLGAGQGVGEQFF. The CDR3 coding sequence is TGTGCCAGCAGTTTAGGAGCGGGACAGGGGGTCGGCGAGCAGTTCTTC.

In the case of this clonotype: A junction end diverges from the germline sequence, so it may reflect a read error. This chain connects TRBV11-2 to TRBJ2-2; TRBD2 agrees at 8 bases. The CDR3 consists of 17 residues. Germline CDR1 SGHAT, CDR2 FQNNGV. CDR3 in DNA: TGTGCCAGCAGCTTCTCCGGACTAGCACTGAACACCCGGGAGCTGTTTTTT. Translated: CASSFSGLALNTRELFF.

For this clonotype: Germline and junction disagree at one end, which may indicate a read error. The CDR3 region is CASSTIWTDYYNGQFF. In nucleotides, the CDR3 is TGCGCCAGCAGCACAATCTGGACAGATTACTACAATGGGCAGTTCTTC. The gene calls are TRBV5-1 and TRBJ2-1; possible D gene TRBD1, 6 bases. CDR3 length equals 16 residues. The germline V gene encodes CDR1 SGHRS and CDR2 YFSETQ.

The sample holds many counts of this clonotype. The chain combines TRBV12-3 or TRBV12-4 with TRBJ1-2; TRBD1 aligns across 9 bases. This CDR3 spans 15 amino acids. V shed 3 bases and J 6 bases; nucleotides not matched to a gene: 8. In DNA form, the CDR3 reads TGTGCCAGCAGTTTCTCTCGACAGGGGGAGGATGGCTACACCTTC. Its translation: CASSFSRQGEDGYTF.

This clonotype was observed many times. The J gene is TRBJ2-2, the V gene TRBV7-3; possibly TRBD2 for D (6 bases). Trimming pared 5 bases from V and 4 bases from J, leaving 8 bases between. The germline CDR1 and CDR2 sequences are SGHTA and FQGTGA. CDR3 length: 13 amino acids. The CDR3 protein is CASSATSTGELFF. CDR3 sequence (DNA): TGTGCCAGCAGCGCGACTAGCACCGGGGAGCTGTTTTTT.

This sequence joins TRBV6-2 or TRBV6-3 and TRBJ2-2; TRBD2 matches at 13 bases. V lost 7 bases and J lost 6; bases outside the gene matches: 5. This CDR3 contains 15 residues. The germline CDR1 and CDR2 sequences are MNHEY and SVGEGT. The DNA for the CDR3 is TGTGCCAGCACCACGGGACTAGCGGGGTCCGGGGAGCTGTTTTTT. Encoded protein: CASTTGLAGSGELFF.

This clonotype occurred many times. The chain recombines TRBV27 with TRBJ2-5, with 9 bases lining up with TRBD1. This CDR3 contains 16 residues. V was pared by 5 bases and J by 4 bases, with 11 bases of the junction left unmatched. Germline loops: CDR1 MNHEY, CDR2 SMNVEV (reference sequence). The CDR3 here is CASSLLRDRAGETQYF. The CDR3 nucleotides read TGTGCCAGCAGTCTCCTCCGGGACAGGGCGGGAGAGACCCAGTACTTC.

Many counts were recorded for this clonotype. The chain has TRBV6-1 and TRBJ2-5; D not resolved. This CDR3 comprises 15 residues. Trimming removed 1 base at V and 2 bases at J, with 11 bases between. Germline CDR1 and CDR2: MNHNS and SASEGT. The CDR3 DNA reads TGTGCCAGCAGTGAAGGGGCCGGCGGACAAGAGACCCAGTACTTC. Protein sequence: CASSEGAGGQETQYF.

In its sample, this clonotype was seen many times. This chain uses TRBV5-1 with TRBJ2-1, with 8 bases fitting TRBD2. CDR3 length equals 16 residues. Germline V lookup: CDR1 SGHRS, CDR2 YFSETQ. V was pared by 4 bases and J by 0 bases, with 6 bases of the junction left unmatched. Written as DNA, the CDR3 is TGCGCCAGCAGCCGTAGCGGGGTGAGCTCCTACAATGAGCAGTTCTTC. Its protein product is CASSRSGVSSYNEQFF. The full variable domain, in which reference TRBV5-1 and TRBJ2-1 provide the parts outside the CDR3, is KAGVTQTPRYLIKTRGQQVTLSCSPISGHRSVSWYQQTPGQGLQFLFEYFSETQRNKGNFPGRFSGRQFSNSRSEMNVSTLELGDSALYLCASSRSGVSSYNEQFFGPGTRLTVL.

This clonotype was found many times. V and J are TRBV11-2 and TRBJ1-1; D might be TRBD1 (6 bases). The V gene lost 4 bases and the J gene lost 5 bases, with 17 bases spanning the gap. Per the germline V gene, CDR1 is SGHAT and CDR2 is FQNNGV. The CDR3 covers 15 residues. CDR3 DNA: TGTGCCAGCAGCTCTCCTACAGGGATACAAACTGAAGCTTTCTTT. Amino acids: CASSSPTGIQTEAFF.